This T cell receptor (beta chain) came from a study of blood T cell repertoires in COVID-19. At the level of the study: The origin of the acute and convalescent COVID-19 samples was the United States, Italy and Spain. From T cells, B-cell-depleted T cells, or PBMCs came the material, which was cDNA or gDNA.

The CDR3 has 15 amino acids. Germline V gene sequence: CDR1 MGHRA, CDR2 YSYEKL. Trimming cost V 0 bases and J 6 bases, with 13 bases left between them. Original processing methods: Using reference gene primer amplification, nucleated cell counts were estimated. Produced via immunoSEQ multiplex PCR; TCRdb's table is partial and in-frame only. The V and J calls and clone size were taken over from that table, and D and trimming were inferred from the DNA. The sample yields more than 80,000 clones, approximately 88% seen once. The sequenced material came from peripheral blood. The chain combines TRBV4-1 with TRBJ2-3, with D tentatively TRBD2 (5 bases). The origin of this receptor is a woman older than 75 with active or convalescent COVID-19. In DNA form, the CDR3 reads TGCGCCAGCAGCCAAGATTCCCTAACTAGGGATACGCAGTATTTT. Translation: CASSQDSLTRDTQYF.